One sample yielded the 25 T cell receptor beta chains listed below, sequenced in a study of blood T cells in healthy people across ages. Alongside a J-beta primer mix, a sample-barcoded 5' primer served in a second PCR lasting about 6 to 11 cycles. TCRdb re-called the 5' RACE reads through MiXCR, storing one row per CDR3 protein. The sample has about 1.8 million distinct CDR3 sequences, about 50% seen once. The source material was blood. Receptors were obtained from a woman between 35 and 50 years old in good health.

The CDR3 DNA reads as TGTGCCAGCAGCTTAGCAACTAGCGGAGGGACCCAGTACTTC. This sequence encodes CASSLATSGGTQYF. The chain has TRBV11-1 and TRBJ2-5; 8 nucleotides match TRBD2. The germline CDR1 and CDR2 sequences are SGHAT and FQDESV (reference sequence). V lost 0 bases and J lost 7; bases outside the gene matches: 4. This CDR3 contains 14 residues.

The chain links TRBV11-2 to TRBJ2-5; tentatively, D is TRBD2 (6 bases). V lost 4 bases, J lost 5 bases, and 14 bases lay in between. Germline CDR1 reads SGHAT; CDR2 reads FQNNGV. The CDR3 sequence is 14 residues long. The CDR3, as DNA: TGTGCCAGCAGCTCCATGGGACTTGGCGAGACCCAGTACTTC. Its protein product is CASSSMGLGETQYF.

The chain recombines TRBV12-5 with TRBJ2-5; D unresolved. There are 10 residues in the CDR3. CDR1 and CDR2 from the germline V gene are LGHNT and FRNRAP. Trimming removed 8 bases from V and 3 bases from J, with 4 bases in between. CDR3 in amino acids: CASWEETQYF. The CDR3 DNA sequence: TGTGCTAGTTGGGAAGAGACCCAGTACTTC. The full variable domain, rest sourced from reference TRBV12-5 and TRBJ2-5, is DARVTQTPRHKVTEMGQEVTMRCQPILGHNTVFWYRQTMMQGLELLAYFRNRAPLDDSGMPKDRFSAEMPDATLATLKIQPSEPRDSAVYFCASWEETQYFGPGTRLLVL.

This clonotype was picked up a small number of times. V and J are TRBV6-1 and TRBJ1-1, with 7 bases identical to TRBD1. The CDR3 is 14 amino acids. V lost 5 bases, J lost 0 bases, and 3 bases stayed unmatched. Germline V gives CDR1 MNHNS, CDR2 SASEGT. CDR3 loop: CASSTGQLNTEAFF. CDR3 DNA sequence: TGTGCCAGCAGTACGGGACAGCTGAACACTGAAGCTTTCTTT.

V is TRBV20-1 and J is TRBJ2-7; D perhaps matches TRBD1 (5 bases). This CDR3 region has 14 residues. V was pared by 6 bases and J by 1 base, with 16 bases between. CDR1 DFQATT and CDR2 SNEGSKA come from the germline V gene (reference sequence). For the CDR3, the DNA is TGCAGTGCCACTCCGGACACTGGGTCCTACGAGCAGTACTTC. Translated: CSATPDTGSYEQYF.

The sample holds a few counts of this clonotype. V and J are TRBV27 and TRBJ2-7, with D possibly matching TRBD1 (6 bases). With 4 bases removed from V and 1 base from J, the gap between germline ends came to 14 bases. The CDR3 has 15 amino acids. From germline, CDR1 is MNHEY and CDR2 SMNVEV (reference sequence). The CDR3 loop is CASSSVAGASYEQYF. CDR3 sequence (DNA): TGTGCCAGCAGTTCCGTGGCAGGGGCTTCCTACGAGCAGTACTTC.

This chain links TRBV10-2 with TRBJ2-5; D possibly uses TRBD1 or TRBD2 (5 bases each). V lost 8 bases and J 8 bases, leaving 18 bases between the germline ends. Germline CDR1 WSHSY, CDR2 SAAADI. The CDR3 has 13 residues. The CDR3 sequence: CASRGPSQGTQYF. The CDR3 nucleotides are TGCGCCAGCCGGGGACCCTCCCAAGGAACCCAGTACTTC.

The chain links TRBV20-1 to TRBJ1-6; D may be TRBD1 (6 bases). The CDR3 covers 16 residues. V lost 2 bases and J 2 bases, leaving 13 bases between the germline ends. The germline gives CDR1 DFQATT, CDR2 SNEGSKA (reference sequence). As DNA, the CDR3 is TGCAGTGCTAGAAGTTTGGGGGCCCCCTATAATTCACCCCTCCACTTT. Translated: CSARSLGAPYNSPLHF.

The J gene is TRBJ2-1, the V gene TRBV5-6, with 7 bases aligning to TRBD2. The germline V gene encodes CDR1 SGHDT and CDR2 YYEEEE. This CDR3 region has 16 residues. The trim removed 4 bases at V and 5 bases at J, leaving 12 bases unmatched. The CDR3 DNA reads as TGTGCCAGCAGCCCCCAAACTGGGCTAGCGGACAATGAGCAGTTCTTC. Encoded protein: CASSPQTGLADNEQFF.

V is TRBV6-6 and J is TRBJ1-2, with D perhaps TRBD1 (5 bases). The CDR3 runs 14 residues. V was trimmed by 7 bases and J by 6 bases, leaving 18 bases between them. Germline CDR1 MNHNY, CDR2 SVGAGI (reference sequence). CDR3: CASMGRGALHGYTF. CDR3 bases: TGTGCCAGCATGGGAAGGGGCGCGTTGCATGGCTACACCTTC.

Only a few counts were recorded for this clonotype. The chain links TRBV25-1 to TRBJ2-7; 8 bases agree with TRBD1. Trimming cost V 6 bases and J 3 bases; bases outside gene matches: 7. Per the germline V gene, CDR1 is MGHDK and CDR2 is SYGVNS. The CDR3 covers 14 residues. This CDR3 reads CASRSDRGDYEQYF. CDR3 DNA sequence: TGTGCCAGCAGGAGCGACAGGGGCGACTACGAGCAGTACTTC.

The chain uses TRBV7-9 and TRBJ2-5; D is tentatively TRBD1 or TRBD2 (5 bases each). Judging by the DNA end, TRBJ2-7 fits better; the J call may be wrong. Germline CDR1 is SEHNR and CDR2 is FQNEAQ (reference sequence). The CDR3 has 14 amino acids. The CDR3 DNA sequence: TGTGCCAGCAGCTTAGTGGGGGTTCCCCACGAGCAGTACTTC. It specifies CASSLVGVPHEQYF.

V gene TRBV28 combines with J gene TRBJ2-7; D gene ambiguous. V lost 5 bases, J lost 3 bases, and 20 bases lay in between. This CDR3 has 16 amino acids. Germline V CDR1 and CDR2: MDHEN, SYDVKM. The CDR3 spells CASSEVHGKINYEQYF. The CDR3 nucleotides read TGTGCCAGCAGTGAGGTACATGGTAAAATAAACTACGAGCAGTACTTC.

The rearrangement links TRBV20-1 to TRBJ1-5, with D unresolved. Trimming shortened V by 2 bases and J by 0 bases, and 8 bases separated the two germline ends. Germline CDR1 reads DFQATT; CDR2 reads SNEGSKA (reference sequence). This CDR3 spans 14 amino acids. CDR3 nucleotide sequence: TGCAGTGCTAGATCAGCGATTAGCAATCAGCCCCAGCATTTT. This sequence encodes CSARSAISNQPQHF.

This chain connects TRBV18 to TRBJ2-1, with D possibly TRBD2 on 7 matching bases. The germline gives CDR1 KGHSH, CDR2 LQKENI. This CDR3 has 16 amino acids. The V gene lost 2 bases and the J gene lost 2 bases, with 13 bases spanning the gap. The CDR3 protein is CASSPEQGGTYNEQFF. The CDR3 DNA follows: TGTGCCAGCTCACCAGAACAGGGAGGGACCTACAATGAGCAGTTCTTC.

The DNA for the CDR3 is TGCGCCAGCAGCGAAGCGGGGGATTTAGGGGAGCTGTTTTTT. Protein: CASSEAGDLGELFF. V and J are TRBV5-1 and TRBJ2-2; 8 bases line up with TRBD2. Germline values: CDR1 SGHRS, CDR2 YFSETQ. V dropped 4 bases and J dropped 8; count of bases not matched to a gene: 7. This CDR3 has 14 residues.

V is TRBV7-6 and J is TRBJ2-4; D tentatively reads TRBD1 or TRBD2 (5 bases each). The CDR3 extends over 14 amino acids. Germline V gene lookup returns CDR1 SGHVS and CDR2 FNYEAQ. Trimming took 0 bases from V and 13 from J, leaving 16 bases between them. Here the CDR3 reads CASSLAGTQREQYF. The CDR3 nucleotides are TGTGCCAGCAGCTTAGCCGGGACCCAAAGGGAGCAGTACTTC.

The rearrangement joins TRBV10-2 to TRBJ2-7; possible D gene TRBD1, 6 bases. Trimming stripped 8 bases from V and 1 base from J, with 12 bases between. The CDR3 covers 13 residues. From germline, CDR1 is WSHSY and CDR2 SAAADI. CDR3 amino acids: CASGRDKSYEQYF. DNA of the CDR3: TGCGCCAGCGGCAGGGACAAATCCTACGAGCAGTACTTC.

This clonotype was counted between two and nine times. The V and J genes are TRBV2 and TRBJ2-3, with D possibly matching TRBD1 (5 bases). Deletions cut 6 bases from V and 3 bases from J, with 13 bases between. Looked up from germline, CDR1 is SNHLY and CDR2 is FYNNEI. This CDR3 comprises 14 residues. CDR3: CASSRTGLTDTQYF. The CDR3 nucleotides read TGTGCCAGCAGCCGAACAGGATTGACAGATACGCAGTATTTT.

The V call is TRBV10-3, the J call TRBJ1-5, with TRBD1 matching 10 bases. With V trimmed by 6 bases and J by 5 bases, 1 base remained unmatched. This CDR3 is 13 amino acids long. Germline values: CDR1 ENHRY, CDR2 SYGVKD. The CDR3 DNA reads as TGTGCCATCAGCGGGACAGGGGATCAGCCCCAGCATTTT. Its translation: CAISGTGDQPQHF.

The chain has TRBV4-3 and TRBJ2-1; D is ambiguous. Germline CDR1 and CDR2: LGHNA and YSLEER. Trimming removed 0 bases at V and 7 bases at J, with 13 bases between. The CDR3 runs to 15 residues. CDR3 nucleotide sequence: TGCGCCAGCAGCCAAGATCTCTCGTGGAGTAATGAGCAGTTCTTC. Encoded protein: CASSQDLSWSNEQFF.

In this sample, this clonotype turned up a few times. This sequence joins TRBV7-2 and TRBJ2-3, with a tentative D call TRBD1 (8 bases). CDR1 SGHTA and CDR2 FQGNSA come from the germline V gene. Trimming removed 6 bases at V and 2 bases at J, with 21 bases between. The CDR3 covers 17 residues. Here the CDR3 reads CASRQGGALTYTDTQYF. In DNA, the CDR3 is TGTGCCAGCAGACAGGGGGGGGCCCTAACATACACAGATACGCAGTATTTT. Supplemented by reference TRBV7-2 and TRBJ2-3, the full variable domain reads GAGVSQSPSNKVTEKGKDVELRCDPISGHTALYWYRQSLGQGLEFLIYFQGNSAPDKSGLPSDRFSAERTGGSVSTLTIQRTQQEDSAVYLCASRQGGALTYTDTQYFGPGTRLTVL.

This chain joins TRBV28 and TRBJ2-7; TRBD1 matches 7 bases. The ends lost 3 bases at V and 0 bases at J; junction bases unmatched: 14. The germline CDR1 and CDR2 sequences are MDHEN and SYDVKM. The CDR3 covers 18 residues. The CDR3 spells CASSFLLNLGQSSYEQYF. CDR3 DNA: TGTGCCAGCAGTTTCCTCCTCAACCTGGGACAGAGCTCCTACGAGCAGTACTTC.

This clonotype has only a few counts. The chain combines TRBV5-6 with TRBJ2-5; 8 bases agree with TRBD1. The CDR3 length is 15 residues. Germline assignment: CDR1 SGHDT and CDR2 YYEEEE. V lost 4 bases, J lost 4 bases, and 9 bases stayed unmatched. In DNA, the CDR3 is TGTGCCAGCAGCGGTCCTACAGGGGGTCGAGAGACCCAGTACTTC. This gives the protein CASSGPTGGRETQYF.

The V call is TRBV21-1, the J call TRBJ1-4. TRBV21-1 is given as a pseudogene. The CDR3 has 13 residues. This chain's CDR3 is CASTPPGYEKLFF. Here the CDR3 DNA reads TGTGCCAGCACCCCACCTGGGTATGAAAAACTGTTTTTT.